These 15 T cell receptor beta chains originate from one sample sequenced in a study of vaccination effects on CD4 cells after COVID-19 (dated by TCRdb to between 2021 and 2023). After about 10 days of culture, CD4+ T cells were isolated with the EasySep CD4+ T cell isolation kit. Libraries were constructed by the immunoSEQ multiplex PCR assay. TCRdb provides this immuneACCESS table in a form limited to in-frame rearrangements. Some clones are lacking; in checked studies, under half of them reflect an unresolved V gene, and why the rest are absent is not known. This sample holds around 35,000 clones; around 79% were observed only once. Of the sample, 3% falls within the top ten clones. These receptors have no known antigen. This specimen was CD4+ T cells from PBMCs cultured without peptide, taken before COVID-19 vaccination. The receptors come from a human donor who received a COVID-19 vaccine.

J is TRBJ2-3 and V is TRBV19; 7 bases map to TRBD1. Unmatched junction bases numbered 19, after V lost 7 bases and J lost 3 bases. Germline-derived CDR1 and CDR2 are LNHDA and SQIVND (reference sequence). The CDR3 totals 18 residues. As DNA, the CDR3 is TGTGCCAGTACCCCAGTCAACAGGGGCCGAATGGGGACAGATACGCAGTATTTT. Amino acids: CASTPVNRGRMGTDTQYF.

This chain links TRBV6-1 with TRBJ1-2; D is ambiguous. The V end lost 2 bases, the J end lost 3 bases, and 13 bases lay between the germline ends. CDR3 length: 15 amino acids. CDR1 MNHNS and CDR2 SASEGT come from the germline V gene. The CDR3 region is CASSELATADYGYTF. CDR3 sequence (DNA): TGTGCCAGCAGTGAACTAGCAACCGCCGACTATGGCTACACCTTC.

This clone has just a few counts. This chain joins TRBV5-1 and TRBJ1-2; 9 nucleotides align to TRBD1. The CDR3 sequence is 12 residues long. Germline V gives CDR1 SGHRS, CDR2 YFSETQ. V dropped 4 bases and J dropped 8; count of bases not matched to a gene: 3. Written as DNA, the CDR3 is TGCGCCAGCAGCCAGGGACAGGGAGGCTACACCTTC. Translated: CASSQGQGGYTF.

This chain links TRBV4-3 with TRBJ2-3; TRBD2 agrees at 9 bases. Trimming took 2 bases from V and 0 from J; bases not matched to a gene: 6. Germline assignment: CDR1 LGHNA and CDR2 YSLEER. The CDR3 totals 17 residues. This CDR3 reads CASSQLKRGASTDTQYF. The CDR3 nucleotides read TGCGCCAGCAGCCAATTAAAGCGGGGGGCTAGCACAGATACGCAGTATTTT.

This sequence joins TRBV19 and TRBJ1-2, with a weak D call TRBD1 (5 bases). The germline CDR1 and CDR2 sequences are LNHDA and SQIVND (reference sequence). Trimming took 5 bases from V and 4 from J, leaving 8 bases between them. This CDR3 contains 12 residues. The CDR3 region has the DNA TGTGCCAGTAGTGGGGCAGTCTATGGCTACACCTTC. It is translated as CASSGAVYGYTF.

The chain's CDR3 is CASSLNAGGYSEKLFF. The CDR3 region has the DNA TGTGCCAGCAGCCTAAATGCAGGGGGCTATTCCGAAAAACTGTTTTTT. The V gene is TRBV5-6, the J gene TRBJ1-4; TRBD1 agrees at 8 bases. There are 16 residues in the CDR3. CDR1 and CDR2 from the germline V gene are SGHDT and YYEEEE. V lost 4 bases and J lost 8; bases outside the gene matches: 13.

This sequence joins TRBV10-3 and TRBJ2-2; 7 bases fit TRBD1. Trimming removed 6 bases from V and 4 bases from J; junction bases left unmatched: 8. The CDR3 runs to 15 residues. Germline-derived CDR1 and CDR2 are ENHRY and SYGVKD. CDR3 sequence reads: CAISAGQEGTGELFF. The CDR3 DNA reads as TGTGCCATCAGCGCCGGACAGGAAGGCACCGGGGAGCTGTTTTTT.

CDR3 DNA: TGTGCCAGCTCACCATCCCCAGGGAATGGCTACACCTTC. It codes for CASSPSPGNGYTF. The V gene is TRBV18, the J gene TRBJ1-2; perhaps TRBD1 as D (5 bases). This CDR3 is 13 amino acids long. The V end was cut by 2 bases, the J end by 6 bases, with 10 bases between. CDR1 is KGHSH, CDR2 LQKENI, per germline.

This chain links TRBV7-2 with TRBJ1-2; the D gene is possibly TRBD1 (6 bases). Trimming shortened V by 2 bases and J by 7 bases, and 17 bases separated the two germline ends. Germline CDR1 is SGHTA and CDR2 is FQGNSA. The CDR3 has 15 amino acids. The CDR3 sequence is CASSLMGQGGGGYTF. The CDR3 DNA sequence: TGTGCCAGCAGCTTAATGGGTCAAGGGGGGGGTGGCTACACCTTC.

There are a few counts of this clone. V is TRBV3-1 (or the pseudogene TRBV3-2) and J is TRBJ1-2; tentatively, D is TRBD1 (5 bases). Deletions cut 1 base from V and 2 bases from J, with 5 bases between. This CDR3 region has 13 residues. CDR1 is LGHDT and CDR2 is YNNKEL in the germline V gene (reference sequence). The CDR3 is CASSQAGNYGYTF. The DNA for the CDR3 is TGTGCCAGCAGCCAAGCAGGGAACTATGGCTACACCTTC.

This clone was seen a handful of times. This sequence joins TRBV10-3 and TRBJ1-1; D ambiguous. CDR1 is ENHRY, CDR2 SYGVKD, per germline. Trimming took 0 bases from V and 14 from J, leaving 13 bases between them. The CDR3 spans 12 residues. The CDR3 reads CAISESPATLFF. The DNA for the CDR3 is TGTGCCATCAGTGAGTCGCCTGCGACATTATTCTTT.

The CDR3 loop reads CASSGATRDTQYF. The CDR3 DNA reads as TGTGCCAGCAGTGGGGCCACGCGGGATACGCAGTATTTT. The genes are TRBV2 and TRBJ2-3; D gene unclear. Germline V gene sequence: CDR1 SNHLY, CDR2 FYNNEI. This CDR3 spans 13 amino acids. Between the trimmed V and J ends, which lost 4 bases and 6 bases, there was a span of 11 bases.

The rearrangement links TRBV6-2 or TRBV6-3 to TRBJ1-1; no firm D call. The germline V gene has CDR1 MNHEY and CDR2 SVGEGT. Trimming removed 4 bases from V and 4 bases from J, with 10 bases in between. This CDR3 is 13 amino acids long. The CDR3 loop reads CASSFSRSTEAFF. The CDR3 region has the DNA TGTGCCAGCAGTTTCAGTAGGAGCACTGAAGCTTTCTTT.

The CDR3 nucleotides are TGTGCCAGCTCACCAGGTCTCTCAATGAACACTGAAGCTTTCTTT. It encodes CASSPGLSMNTEAFF. V gene TRBV18 combines with J gene TRBJ1-1; D not certain. V was pared by 2 bases and J by 0 bases, with 10 bases between. Germline V gene sequence: CDR1 KGHSH, CDR2 LQKENI. There are 15 residues in the CDR3.

This clone was seen only a few times. The CDR3 DNA is TGTGCCTGGAGTATGGGTAGCCTAGTGTATGAGCAGTTCTTC. As protein: CAWSMGSLVYEQFF. This chain uses TRBV30 with TRBJ2-1, with D uncertain. Per the germline V gene, CDR1 is GTSNPN and CDR2 is SVGIG (reference sequence). The CDR3 runs to 14 residues. V lost 2 bases and J 8 bases, leaving 16 bases between the germline ends.